What follows are 13 T cell receptor beta chains derived from one specimen sequenced in a study of technical replicates of blood from a few donors. The method was immunoSEQ multiplex PCR; TCRdb's version includes in-frame clones alone and lacks a portion of them. The table has some 74,000 clones, about 97% seen once. What was sequenced was T cells isolated from PBMCs. Receptors originate from a human donor in good health.

The chain couples TRBV27 to TRBJ2-1; a weak D match, TRBD2 (6 bases). The V end lost 3 bases, the J end lost 8 bases, and 14 bases lay between the germline ends. The CDR3 is 14 residues long. Germline V CDR1 and CDR2: MNHEY, SMNVEV (reference sequence). CDR3 protein: CASSFLSGDHEQFF. DNA of the CDR3: TGTGCCAGCAGTTTTCTCTCGGGAGATCATGAGCAGTTCTTC.

The rearrangement joins TRBV7-6 to TRBJ2-7, with TRBD1 matching over 11 bases. The V gene end was trimmed by 6 bases and the J gene end by 4 bases; junction bases not matched to a gene: 8. The CDR3 contains 15 residues. Germline-derived CDR1 and CDR2 are SGHVS and FNYEAQ. The CDR3 is CASSLDRGQGYEQYF. The CDR3, as DNA: TGTGCCAGCAGTTTGGACAGGGGGCAAGGGTACGAGCAGTACTTC.

The chain uses TRBV10-2 and TRBJ1-5, with a weak D call TRBD1 (5 bases). Germline V gene sequence: CDR1 WSHSY, CDR2 SAAADI. V was trimmed by 4 bases and J by 5 bases, leaving 21 bases between them. This CDR3 is built from 17 residues. The CDR3 is CASSASLWGGGDQPQHF. CDR3 nucleotides: TGCGCCAGCAGTGCCTCCCTTTGGGGGGGAGGGGATCAGCCCCAGCATTTT.

The CDR3 region has the DNA TGTGCCAGCAGCTTCAGGGGGGAAGAGACCCAGTACTTC. Protein product: CASSFRGEETQYF. The chain joins TRBV5-4 to TRBJ2-5; D possibly corresponds to TRBD1 (7 bases). The CDR3 sequence is 13 residues long. Germline CDR1 and CDR2: SGHNT and YYREEE (reference sequence). Trimming took off 2 bases at V and 3 bases at J, with 8 bases between the two ends.

DNA of the CDR3: TGTGCCAGCAGTTACTCCAGGGGACAGAGCTCCTACGAGCAGTACTTC. The encoded protein is CASSYSRGQSSYEQYF. This chain joins TRBV6-5 and TRBJ2-7, with 7 bases lining up with TRBD1. The ends lost 0 bases at V and 0 bases at J; junction bases unmatched: 5. The CDR3 extends over 16 amino acids. Looked up from germline, CDR1 is MNHEY and CDR2 is SVGAGI.

The rearrangement links TRBV6-6 to TRBJ2-1; D is unclear. CDR3 length equals 15 residues. The V end was cut by 2 bases, the J end by 0 bases, with 8 bases between. From germline, CDR1 is MNHNY and CDR2 SVGAGI (reference sequence). The CDR3 is CASSYELNSYNEQFF. The CDR3 DNA follows: TGTGCCAGCAGTTACGAGCTGAACTCCTACAATGAGCAGTTCTTC.

In its sample, this clone was seen once. The V call is TRBV6-1, the J call TRBJ2-2, with D possibly being TRBD1 (6 bases). From germline, CDR1 is MNHNS and CDR2 SASEGT. Trimming took 9 bases from V and 4 from J, leaving 15 bases between them. The CDR3 loop spans 14 amino acids. CDR3 sequence reads: CASKLGGVTGELFF. The CDR3 region has the DNA TGTGCCAGTAAATTAGGGGGAGTCACCGGGGAGCTGTTTTTT.

The chain recombines TRBV14 with TRBJ1-1; D uncertain. Germline-derived CDR1 and CDR2 are SGHDN and FVKESK. V dropped 3 bases and J dropped 3 bases, with 11 bases sitting between them. The CDR3 has 14 amino acids. CDR3 sequence reads: CASSQSSVYTEAFF. The CDR3 DNA is TGTGCCAGCAGCCAGTCTTCGGTTTACACTGAAGCTTTCTTT.

The chain combines TRBV5-4 with TRBJ2-2, with 7 nucleotides matching TRBD1. With V trimmed by 2 bases and J by 1 base, 2 bases remained unmatched. From germline, CDR1 is SGHNT and CDR2 YYREEE (reference sequence). The CDR3 contains 15 residues. CDR3 residues: CASSLGTVNTGELFF. The CDR3 DNA sequence: TGTGCCAGCAGCTTAGGGACAGTGAACACCGGGGAGCTGTTTTTT.

The CDR3 reads CSVEKGHIGGDQYF. The CDR3 nucleotides read TGCAGCGTTGAAAAGGGACATATCGGTGGTGACCAGTACTTC. V is TRBV29-1 and J is TRBJ2-5; D might be TRBD1 (6 bases). The V gene lost 2 bases and the J gene lost 10 bases, with 20 bases spanning the gap. Germline V gene lookup returns CDR1 SQVTM and CDR2 ANQGSEA. CDR3 length equals 14 residues.

This chain connects TRBV5-6 to TRBJ2-7, with D maybe TRBD1 (6 bases). CDR1 is SGHDT, CDR2 YYEEEE, per germline. The CDR3 is 16 amino acids. The V gene lost 2 bases and the J gene lost 1 base, with 16 bases spanning the gap. The CDR3 protein is CASSFYLGQLSYEQYF. CDR3 sequence (DNA): TGTGCCAGCAGCTTCTATCTAGGACAGCTTTCCTACGAGCAGTACTTC.

The rearrangement links TRBV7-6 to TRBJ2-1; tentatively, D is TRBD1 (6 bases). V dropped 1 base and J dropped 2 bases, with 9 bases sitting between them. CDR3 length equals 15 residues. Germline CDR1 and CDR2: SGHVS and FNYEAQ. DNA for the CDR3: TGTGCCAGCAGCTTAGTAGGGGGAACCTACAATGAGCAGTTCTTC. Translating it yields CASSLVGGTYNEQFF.

The gene calls are TRBV2 and TRBJ2-7; tentative D call: TRBD2 (6 bases). Trimming shortened V by 10 bases and J by 0 bases, and 13 bases separated the two germline ends. The CDR3 extends over 13 amino acids. Germline V gene sequence: CDR1 SNHLY, CDR2 FYNNEI. CDR3 nucleotide sequence: TGTGCCACCACCAGCGGGTCCTCCTACGAGCAGTACTTC. It is translated as CATTSGSSYEQYF.